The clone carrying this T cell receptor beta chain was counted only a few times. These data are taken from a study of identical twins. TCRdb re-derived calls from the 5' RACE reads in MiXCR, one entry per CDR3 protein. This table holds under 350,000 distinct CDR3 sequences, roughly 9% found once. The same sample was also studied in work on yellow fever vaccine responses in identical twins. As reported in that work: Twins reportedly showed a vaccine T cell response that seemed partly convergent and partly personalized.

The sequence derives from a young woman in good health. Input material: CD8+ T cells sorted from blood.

In DNA form, the CDR3 reads TGTGCCAGCAGTAGGGGGTTTCCTCAGCCCCAGCATTTT. The encoded protein is CASSRGFPQPQHF. The rearrangement uses TRBV27 and TRBJ1-5; the D gene is possibly TRBD1 (6 bases). V was pared by 5 bases and J by 6 bases, with 11 bases between. Germline CDR1 MNHEY, CDR2 SMNVEV (reference sequence). The CDR3 length is 13 residues.